This T cell receptor beta chain derives from a study of blood T cell repertoires in COVID-19. The overall study: T cells, B-cell-depleted T cells, or PBMCs provided the cDNA or gDNA that served as material.

Between the trimmed V and J ends, which lost 7 bases and 0 bases, there was a span of 13 bases. This CDR3 comprises 14 residues. Germline assignment: CDR1 MNHNY and CDR2 SVGAGI (reference sequence). In the source study's methods: Amplification from reference gene primers served as the basis for estimated nucleated cell counts. Assay: immunoSEQ multiplex PCR; the TCRdb copy retains only in-frame clones and omits some. The V and J calls and clone size are taken from that table; D and trimming were inferred from the DNA. The profile shows about 350,000 clones, about 92% of them singletons. This clone was recorded once.

This receptor was identified in a woman aged 60-75 years with COVID-19, enrolled during active disease. Sequencing was carried out using peripheral blood. This chain links TRBV6-6 with TRBJ2-7, with unresolved D. CDR3 sequence: CASKSAGSSYEQYF. CDR3 bases: TGTGCCAGCAAGTCGGCAGGTAGCTCCTACGAGCAGTACTTC.